A selection of T cell receptor beta chains follows, all from one sample in a study of control samples from healthy donors and cancer patients. The data were produced by immunoSEQ multiplex PCR, yet TCRdb's version contains in-frame clones alone and is incomplete. The data contain about 160,000 clones, approximately 90% of them singletons. The sample comprised blood. These receptor sequences come from a man aged 25 to 40 in good health. CDR3s include the opening cysteine and the closing phenylalanine or tryptophan. The D gene is left open where the match is weak. Some rows have no size entry. The others give once, few or many, or a class for an expanded clone.

TRBV18	TRBJ1-1	once	TRBD1	TGTGCCAGCTCACACAGGGGAGGCATACCGAACACTGAAGCTTTCTTT	CASSHRGGIPNTEAFF
TRBV25-1	TRBJ1-3	-	TRBD1	TGTGCCAGCGGGGGACAGCCCTCTGGAAACACCATATATTTT	CASGGQPSGNTIYF
TRBV7-2	TRBJ2-7	-	-	TGTGCCAGCAGGTCTCAGGGGGGGCGCGGGATCGAGCAGTACTTC	CASRSQGGRGIEQYF
TRBV5-1	TRBJ1-2	-	-	TGCGCCAGCAGCTTGGCGGGTGACTATGGCTACACCTTC	CASSLAGDYGYTF
TRBV10-2	TRBJ2-3	-	TRBD2	TGCGCCAGCGGTTTGGCGGGGGGCACAGATACGCAGTATTTT	CASGLAGGTDTQYF
TRBV7-9	TRBJ2-7	once	TRBD1	TGTGCCAGCAGACCCCCGGGACAGGGTGGGTACGAGCAGTACTTC	CASRPPGQGGYEQYF
TRBV9	TRBJ2-3	once	TRBD2	TGTGCCAGCAGCGATTTTAACGGGGGGGGCACAGATACGCAGTATTTT	CASSDFNGGGTDTQYF
TRBV7-8	TRBJ2-2	-	-	TGTGCCAGCAGGGTGGGGGGATCTCCGAACACCGGGGAGCTGTTTTTT	CASRVGGSPNTGELFF
TRBV2	TRBJ1-2	-	-	TGTGCCAGCAGGGTCGGACTGTCCTATGGCTACACCTTC	CASRVGLSYGYTF
TRBV11-2	TRBJ1-4	-	-	TGTGCCAGCAGCTTAACGGTCGCGGGAGAAAAACTGTTTTTT	CASSLTVAGEKLFF
TRBV7-3	TRBJ2-2	-	TRBD2	TGTGCCAGCAGCTTAAGCCCCCTAGCGGGAGAAATCGGGGAGCTGTTTTTT	CASSLSPLAGEIGELFF
TRBV15	TRBJ1-5	-	-	TGTGCCACCAGCGAAGGGTCGCCCACGCCCCAGCATTTT	CATSEGSPTPQHF
TRBV25-1	TRBJ2-7	few	-	TGTGCCAGCAGTGAAGGCCTACTCGGGGAGCAGTACTTC	CASSEGLLGEQYF
TRBV6-5	TRBJ1-2	-	-	TGTGCCAGCAGGGACTTCATAACCTATGGCTACACCTTC	CASRDFITYGYTF
TRBV5-1	TRBJ2-7	-	TRBD2	TGCGCCAGCAGCTTGGTACCTAGTACCGGGGGGAGGTACGAGCAGTACTTC	CASSLVPSTGGRYEQYF
TRBV6-2/TRBV6-3	TRBJ2-7	-	-	TGTGCCAGCAGCCCCGGGGGCGAGCAGTACTTC	CASSPGGEQYF
TRBV7-2	TRBJ1-6	-	TRBD1	TGTGCCAGCAGCCCACGGGGGACAGGCCATAATTCACCCCTCCACTTT	CASSPRGTGHNSPLHF
TRBV7-9	TRBJ1-2	-	-	TGTGCCAGCAGCTCATACCTCCCCCAGGACCACTATGGCTACACCTTC	CASSSYLPQDHYGYTF